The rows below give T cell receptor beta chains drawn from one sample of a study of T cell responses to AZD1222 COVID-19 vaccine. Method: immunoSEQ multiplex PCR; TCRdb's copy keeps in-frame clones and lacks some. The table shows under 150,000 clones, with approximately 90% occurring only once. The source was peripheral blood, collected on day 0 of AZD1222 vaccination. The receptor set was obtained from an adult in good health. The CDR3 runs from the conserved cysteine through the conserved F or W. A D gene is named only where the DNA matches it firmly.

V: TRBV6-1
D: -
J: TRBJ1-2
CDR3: CASSDQKGVYGYTF
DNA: TGTGCCAGCAGTGACCAGAAGGGAGTCTATGGCTACACCTTC

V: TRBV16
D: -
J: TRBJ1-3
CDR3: CASSQSSSGNTIYF
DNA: TGTGCCAGCAGCCAATCAAGCTCCGGAAACACCATATATTTT

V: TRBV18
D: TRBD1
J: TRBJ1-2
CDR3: CASSPGQLNYGYTF
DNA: TGTGCCAGCTCACCGGGACAGCTAAACTATGGCTACACCTTC

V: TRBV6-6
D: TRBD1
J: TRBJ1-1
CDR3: CASSYGQGPLNTEAFF
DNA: TGTGCCAGCAGTTACGGACAGGGGCCCCTGAACACTGAAGCTTTCTTT

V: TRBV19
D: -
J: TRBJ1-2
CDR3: CASSIAGNYGYTF
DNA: TGTGCCAGTAGTATAGCCGGAAACTATGGCTACACCTTC

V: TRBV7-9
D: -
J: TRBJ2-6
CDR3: CASSLDRGSFSGANVLTF
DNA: TGTGCCAGCAGCTTAGATCGGGGGTCTTTCTCTGGGGCCAACGTCCTGACTTTC

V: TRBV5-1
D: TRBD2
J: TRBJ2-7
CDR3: CASSESGGRLYEQYF
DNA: TGCGCCAGCAGCGAAAGCGGGGGACGCCTTTACGAGCAGTACTTC

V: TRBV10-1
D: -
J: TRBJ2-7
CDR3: CASSPGPSYEQYF
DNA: TGCGCCAGCAGTCCGGGCCCCTCCTACGAGCAGTACTTC

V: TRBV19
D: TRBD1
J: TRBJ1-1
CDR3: CASSMQGARNTEAFF
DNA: TGTGCCAGTAGTATGCAGGGGGCTCGGAACACTGAAGCTTTCTTT

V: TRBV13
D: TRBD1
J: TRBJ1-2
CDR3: CASSSGQGRANYGYTF
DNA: TGTGCCAGCAGCTCGGGACAGGGAAGAGCTAACTATGGCTACACCTTC